This T cell receptor beta chain originates from a study of response to subunit inactivated influenza vaccine (dated by TCRdb to 2016 to 2019). Background on the whole study: To follow how T cells responded to a trivalent subunit inactivated influenza vaccine, the researchers relied on deep quantitative profiling of the T cell receptor repertoire.

This clonotype was observed a few times. Its antigen specificity is not known. Base quality data are lacking; no much larger clone is found one base away. The library was obtained by RT-PCR. Sequenced using an Illumina HiSeq 2500. TCRdb cleaned the public reads at Q25 with fastp, built clones with MiXCR and kept in-frame beta chains. Rows matching on CDR3 protein sequence are summarized as one entry with the most common DNA and genes. Present in this sample are over 300,000 distinct CDR3 sequences, 21% of which were seen just once. 10% of the sample comes from the top ten. Summary of the overall study and its limitations: The authors proposed that each seasonal influenza vaccination may bring in only a limited number of new T cells.

Taken from cysteine to phenylalanine, the CDR3 has 16 residues. The sequence is cut down to CDR3 DNA, 48 bases in frame from base 1. V gives up 0 bases and J gives up 2 bases, and the segment between their germline ends measures 11 bases. Looking up the germline V gene yields CDR1 MNHEY and CDR2 SVGAGI. This sample comprised PBMCs from blood, obtained less than 22 months after vaccination. The chain was built from TRBV6-5 and TRBJ2-1; TRBD1 is a possible D gene, resting on 6 matching bases. The sequence came from a man aged 50 to 69 who received an inactivated influenza vaccine. Donor details come from another sample of the same person, matched by shared clones. CDR3 region: CASSYSLGGPYNEQFF. The DNA sequence is as follows: TGTGCCAGCAGTTACTCCCTTGGGGGCCCCTACAATGAGCAGTTCTTC.